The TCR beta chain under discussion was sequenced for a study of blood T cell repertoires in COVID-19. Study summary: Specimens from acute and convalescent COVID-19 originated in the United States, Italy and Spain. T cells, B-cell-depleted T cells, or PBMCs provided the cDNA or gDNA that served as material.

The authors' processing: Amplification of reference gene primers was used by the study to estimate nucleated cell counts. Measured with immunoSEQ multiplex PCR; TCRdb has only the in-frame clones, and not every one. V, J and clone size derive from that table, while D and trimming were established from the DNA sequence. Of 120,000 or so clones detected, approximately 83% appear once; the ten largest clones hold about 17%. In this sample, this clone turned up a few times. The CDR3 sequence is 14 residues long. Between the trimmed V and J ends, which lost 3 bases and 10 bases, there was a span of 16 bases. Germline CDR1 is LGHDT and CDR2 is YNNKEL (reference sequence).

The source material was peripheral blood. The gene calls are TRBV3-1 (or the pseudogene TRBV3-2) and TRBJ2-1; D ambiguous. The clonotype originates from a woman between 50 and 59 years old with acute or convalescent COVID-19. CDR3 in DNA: TGTGCCAGCAGCCAGCGGCAGCTGAGGATAGAGCAGTTCTTC. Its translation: CASSQRQLRIEQFF.